This is a list of T cell receptor beta chains from one sample in a study of cytomegalovirus exposure and HLA in healthy donors. Libraries were prepared by immunoSEQ multiplex PCR; TCRdb keeps only in-frame clonotypes and omits some of them. The sample yields some 130,000 clones, roughly 63% seen once. Sequenced input: PBMCs. The origin of the receptors is a man aged 25 to 45 in good health and CMV-seropositive. The CDR3 runs from the conserved cysteine through the conserved F or W. Clone size appears in some rows only: once, few, many, or a class for an expanded clone.

clone_size: .; j_call: TRBJ2-1; v_call: TRBV28; cdr3_aa: CASRPGTSYNEQFF
clone_size: .; j_call: TRBJ2-2; v_call: TRBV4-3; cdr3_aa: CASSSLTGTGNTGELFF
clone_size: .; j_call: TRBJ2-1; v_call: TRBV9; cdr3_aa: CASQRTSVYNEQFF
clone_size: .; j_call: TRBJ2-6; v_call: TRBV29-1; cdr3_aa: CSVEGGSGANVLTF
clone_size: few; j_call: TRBJ2-1; v_call: TRBV6-5; cdr3_aa: CASSWEGEQFF
clone_size: .; j_call: TRBJ2-7; v_call: TRBV7-8; cdr3_aa: CASSYNRQASGDEQYF
clone_size: .; j_call: TRBJ2-7; v_call: TRBV27; cdr3_aa: CASSPGTGWNREQYF
clone_size: .; j_call: TRBJ2-7; v_call: TRBV4-3; cdr3_aa: CASSRGNRGSTNEQYF
clone_size: few; j_call: TRBJ2-5; v_call: TRBV7-9; cdr3_aa: CSSSSSDRPGGQETQYF
clone_size: .; j_call: TRBJ2-7; v_call: TRBV5-6; cdr3_aa: CASSFLAGAYEQYF
clone_size: few; j_call: TRBJ2-7; v_call: TRBV9; cdr3_aa: CASSGTTYEQYF
clone_size: .; j_call: TRBJ1-1; v_call: TRBV7-3; cdr3_aa: CASSRNRGTEAFF
clone_size: .; j_call: .; v_call: TRBV2; cdr3_aa: CASSGGQNHEQYF
clone_size: .; j_call: TRBJ2-7; v_call: TRBV7-3; cdr3_aa: CASNLNSYEQYF
clone_size: .; j_call: TRBJ2-3; v_call: TRBV12-5; cdr3_aa: CARRLAGGNNTDTQYF
clone_size: .; j_call: TRBJ2-5; v_call: TRBV18; cdr3_aa: CASSPSARNQETQYF
clone_size: .; j_call: TRBJ2-1; v_call: TRBV7-9; cdr3_aa: CASSLVYWLADSSYNEQFF
clone_size: once; j_call: .; v_call: TRBV5-1; cdr3_aa: CASSLEQGVPYEQYF
clone_size: few; j_call: TRBJ1-4; v_call: TRBV5-1; cdr3_aa: CASSQRDRNNEKLFF
clone_size: .; j_call: TRBJ2-1; v_call: TRBV6-4; cdr3_aa: CASSDSTSGDTNEQFF
clone_size: .; j_call: TRBJ2-1; v_call: TRBV6-6; cdr3_aa: CASSRGGRGTYNEQFF
clone_size: .; j_call: TRBJ2-2; v_call: TRBV5-4; cdr3_aa: CASSFQVARNTGELFF
clone_size: .; j_call: TRBJ1-4; v_call: TRBV27; cdr3_aa: CASSYTGGDEKLFF
clone_size: .; j_call: TRBJ2-7; v_call: TRBV15; cdr3_aa: CATSREDLGLHEQYF
clone_size: .; j_call: TRBJ2-1; v_call: TRBV27; cdr3_aa: CASSLGGLSSYNEQFF
clone_size: .; j_call: TRBJ2-7; v_call: TRBV2; cdr3_aa: CASSLLRQGDSYEQYF
clone_size: .; j_call: TRBJ1-4; v_call: TRBV19; cdr3_aa: CASRPGQTTNEKLFF
clone_size: .; j_call: TRBJ1-4; v_call: TRBV5-6; cdr3_aa: CASSFGLTNEKLFF
clone_size: .; j_call: TRBJ2-2; v_call: TRBV29-1; cdr3_aa: CSGGLDGTGELFF
clone_size: .; j_call: TRBJ2-4; v_call: TRBV9; cdr3_aa: CASPEAELAKNIQYF
clone_size: .; j_call: .; v_call: TRBV2; cdr3_aa: CASRPGQGYEQYF
clone_size: few; j_call: TRBJ1-2; v_call: TRBV28; cdr3_aa: CATLRGLVNYGYTF
clone_size: .; j_call: TRBJ2-7; v_call: TRBV7-6; cdr3_aa: CASSLGPGQGYEQYF
clone_size: few; j_call: TRBJ2-2; v_call: TRBV27; cdr3_aa: CAVRGQQGRNTGELFF
clone_size: few; j_call: TRBJ2-2; v_call: TRBV6-1; cdr3_aa: CASSFGLENTGELFF
clone_size: .; j_call: TRBJ1-5; v_call: TRBV6-5; cdr3_aa: CASSRDRVPNQPQHF
clone_size: .; j_call: .; v_call: TRBV5-1; cdr3_aa: CASSTGTTTRYEQYF
clone_size: .; j_call: TRBJ2-5; v_call: TRBV7-9; cdr3_aa: CASSPHRAGGETQYF
clone_size: .; j_call: TRBJ1-4; v_call: TRBV2; cdr3_aa: CASSKQTGGAGEKLFF
clone_size: .; j_call: TRBJ2-1; v_call: TRBV27; cdr3_aa: CASSSPLDSYNEQFF
clone_size: .; j_call: TRBJ1-6; v_call: TRBV6-4; cdr3_aa: CASSPALGGNSPLHF
clone_size: .; j_call: TRBJ2-7; v_call: TRBV6-5; cdr3_aa: CASSYSAGGYEQYF
clone_size: once; j_call: .; v_call: TRBV6-1; cdr3_aa: CASSDPFRAPDEQYF
clone_size: .; j_call: TRBJ1-2; v_call: TRBV4-3; cdr3_aa: CASSQDLRGGNGYTF